Presented here are 10 T cell receptor beta chains from one specimen sequenced in a study of cytomegalovirus exposure and HLA in healthy donors. The PCR ran on 60 Vbeta and 13 Jbeta primers. Method: immunoSEQ multiplex PCR; TCRdb's copy keeps in-frame clones and lacks some. The data hold under 200,000 clones, with around 85% observed a single time. The sample taken for sequencing was PBMCs. The receptors originated from a young woman in good health and CMV-seronegative.

The chain carries TRBV21-1 and TRBJ1-1; the table's D call, TRBD1, was not checked against the DNA. TRBV21-1 is classified as a pseudogene. There are 16 residues in the CDR3. The CDR3 sequence: CASSQSPRRGDTEAFF. As DNA, the CDR3 is TGTGCCAGCAGCCAAAGCCCCCGCAGGGGGGACACTGAAGCTTTCTTT.

The rearrangement links TRBV4-1 to TRBJ2-7; 8 nucleotides line up with TRBD2. CDR3 length: 17 residues. The ends lost 1 base at V and 7 bases at J; junction bases unmatched: 15. Germline CDR1 and CDR2: MGHRA and YSYEKL. Here the CDR3 DNA reads TGCGCCAGCAGCCAAGCCGCCCCCGGAGCGGGAGTTTTTGAGCAGTACTTC. Translated, it gives CASSQAAPGAGVFEQYF.

The chain is built from TRBV7-8 and TRBJ2-7, with 7 bases fitting TRBD1. After removal of 5 bases from V and 6 bases from J, the junction contained 4 bases not matched to a gene. This CDR3 contains 12 residues. Germline V gene data show CDR1 as SGHVS and CDR2 as FQNEAQ. In nucleotides, the CDR3 is TGTGCCAGCAGCCCGGACAGGCGCGAGCAGTACTTC. It yields the protein CASSPDRREQYF.

This clone was seen just once. This rearrangement joins TRBV19 to TRBJ1-1; the D is unclear. CDR1 is LNHDA, CDR2 SQIVND, per germline (reference sequence). The V end lost 7 bases, the J end lost 4 bases, and 19 bases lay between the germline ends. This CDR3 spans 15 amino acids. DNA for the CDR3: TGTGCCAGTACCTATATCGGAGATTATGTCACTGAAGCTTTCTTT. Protein: CASTYIGDYVTEAFF.

This clone has just a few counts. The V gene is TRBV7-9, the J gene TRBJ1-2, with D perhaps matching TRBD1 (6 bases). The CDR3 consists of 15 residues. Trimming stripped 1 base from V and 3 bases from J, with 12 bases between. Looked up from germline, CDR1 is SEHNR and CDR2 is FQNEAQ (reference sequence). The CDR3 DNA follows: TGTGCCAGCAGCTTAGAGGGGGGGGGCGACTATGGCTACACCTTC. It encodes CASSLEGGGDYGYTF.

The J gene is TRBJ1-1, the V gene TRBV5-4; a weak D match, TRBD1 (6 bases). V lost 2 bases, J lost 5 bases, and 13 bases lay in between. CDR1 and CDR2 (germline): SGHNT, YYREEE (reference sequence). CDR3 size: 14 residues. In DNA, the CDR3 is TGTGCCAGCAGCTTTCCTTACAGGGATACTGAAGCTTTCTTT. Translation: CASSFPYRDTEAFF. Together with reference TRBV5-4 and TRBJ1-1, the CDR3 gives the full variable domain: ETGVTQSPTHLIKTRGQQVTLRCSSQSGHNTVSWYQQALGQGPQFIFQYYREEENGRGNFPPRFSGLQFPNYSSELNVNALELDDSALYLCASSFPYRDTEAFFGQGTRLTVV.

This clone was recorded only once. The rearrangement joins TRBV9 to TRBJ2-2, with D perhaps TRBD1 (6 bases). This CDR3 spans 17 amino acids. Germline CDR1 is SGDLS and CDR2 is YYNGEE. Trimming cost V 0 bases and J 0 bases, with 12 bases left between them. As DNA, the CDR3 is TGTGCCAGCAGCGTAGGTTTTGGACAGCCGAACACCGGGGAGCTGTTTTTT. This codes for CASSVGFGQPNTGELFF.

The table lists this clone with a few counts. The V gene is TRBV30, the J gene TRBJ1-1, with 7 bases lining up with TRBD1. The CDR3 extends over 13 amino acids. V gave up 1 base and J gave up 2 bases; unmatched junction bases: 1. Germline V CDR1 and CDR2: GTSNPN, SVGIG (reference sequence). CDR3 in DNA: TGTGCCTGGAGTGGACAGGGCAACACTGAAGCTTTCTTT. This translates into CAWSGQGNTEAFF.

The chain recombines TRBV5-6 with TRBJ1-4; D is undetermined. Trimming removed 0 bases from V and 5 bases from J, with 5 bases in between. Germline CDR1 and CDR2: SGHDT and YYEEEE. The length of the CDR3 is 13 residues. The CDR3 DNA follows: TGTGCCAGCAGCTTGGAACGGAATGAAAAACTGTTTTTT. Protein sequence: CASSLERNEKLFF.

The chain joins TRBV10-1 to TRBJ1-1, with TRBD1 as a possible D gene (6 bases). CDR1 is WNHNN, CDR2 SYGVQD, per germline (reference sequence). Between the trimmed V and J ends, which lost 10 bases and 1 base, there was a span of 16 bases. The CDR3 runs to 14 residues. Here the CDR3 DNA reads TGCGCCACCCCTAGGGGGGGCGGGAACACTGAAGCTTTCTTT. This encodes CATPRGGGNTEAFF.